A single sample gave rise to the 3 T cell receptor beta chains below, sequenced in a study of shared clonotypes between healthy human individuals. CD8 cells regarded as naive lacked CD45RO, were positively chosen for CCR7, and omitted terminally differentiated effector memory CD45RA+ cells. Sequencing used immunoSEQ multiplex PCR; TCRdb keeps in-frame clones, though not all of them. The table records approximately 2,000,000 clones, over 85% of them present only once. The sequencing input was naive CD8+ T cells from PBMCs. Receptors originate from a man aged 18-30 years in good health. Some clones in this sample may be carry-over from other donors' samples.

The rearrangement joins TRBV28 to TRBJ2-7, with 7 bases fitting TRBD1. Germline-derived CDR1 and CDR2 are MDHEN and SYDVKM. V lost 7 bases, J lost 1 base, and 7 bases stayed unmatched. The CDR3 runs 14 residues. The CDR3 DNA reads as TGTGCCAGCAAGGTGGGGGACAGTTCCTACGAGCAGTACTTC. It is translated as CASKVGDSSYEQYF.

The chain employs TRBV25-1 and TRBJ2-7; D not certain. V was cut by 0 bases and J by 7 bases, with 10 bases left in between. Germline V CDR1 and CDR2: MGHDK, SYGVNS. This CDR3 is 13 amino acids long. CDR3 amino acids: CASSEYGRREQYF. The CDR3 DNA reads TGTGCCAGCAGTGAATATGGGCGCCGTGAGCAGTACTTC.

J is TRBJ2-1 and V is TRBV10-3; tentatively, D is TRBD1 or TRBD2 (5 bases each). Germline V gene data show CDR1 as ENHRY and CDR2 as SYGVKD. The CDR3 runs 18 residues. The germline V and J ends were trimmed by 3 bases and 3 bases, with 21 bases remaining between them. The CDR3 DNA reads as TGTGCCATCAGTGAAAGTTCAGGGACCGCCCTGTTCTACAATGAGCAGTTCTTC. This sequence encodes CAISESSGTALFYNEQFF.